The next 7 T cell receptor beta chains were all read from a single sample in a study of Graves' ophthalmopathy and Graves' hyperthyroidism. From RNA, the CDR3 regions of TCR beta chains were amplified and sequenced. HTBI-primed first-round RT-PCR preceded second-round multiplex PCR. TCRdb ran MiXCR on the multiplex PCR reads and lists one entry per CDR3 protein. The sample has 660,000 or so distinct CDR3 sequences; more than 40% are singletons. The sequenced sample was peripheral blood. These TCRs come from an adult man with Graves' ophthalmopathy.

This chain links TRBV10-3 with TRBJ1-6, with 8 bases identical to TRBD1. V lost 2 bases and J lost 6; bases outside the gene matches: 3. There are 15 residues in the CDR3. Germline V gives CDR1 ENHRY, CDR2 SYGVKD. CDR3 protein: CAISEGQGLNSPLHF. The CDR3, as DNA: TGTGCCATCAGTGAGGGACAGGGCCTTAATTCACCCCTCCACTTT.

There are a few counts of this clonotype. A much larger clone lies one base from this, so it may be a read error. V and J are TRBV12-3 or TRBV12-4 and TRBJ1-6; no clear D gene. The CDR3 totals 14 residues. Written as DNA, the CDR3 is TGTGCCAGCAGCTTAGCGAGGAATAATTCACCCCTCCACTTT. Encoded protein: CASSLARNNSPLHF.

CDR3: CASQSGWAGANVLTF. The CDR3, as DNA: TGTGCCAGCCAATCGGGGTGGGCTGGGGCCAACGTCCTGACTTTC. The chain links TRBV25-1 to TRBJ2-6, with D maybe TRBD2 (5 bases). Germline loops: CDR1 MGHDK, CDR2 SYGVNS. V lost 8 bases to trimming and J lost 2 bases, with 13 bases between them. The CDR3 runs to 15 residues.

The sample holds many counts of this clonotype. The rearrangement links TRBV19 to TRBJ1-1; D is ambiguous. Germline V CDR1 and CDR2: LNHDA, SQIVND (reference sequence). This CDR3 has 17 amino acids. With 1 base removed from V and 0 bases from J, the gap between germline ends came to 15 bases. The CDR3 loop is CASSIADGWSMNTEAFF. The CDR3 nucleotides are TGTGCCAGTAGTATAGCGGACGGTTGGTCGATGAACACTGAAGCTTTCTTT.

This CDR3 reads CASGTRSGVQGEAFF. CDR3 DNA sequence: TGCGCCAGCGGGACACGATCAGGGGTTCAGGGGGAAGCTTTCTTT. The genes are TRBV4-3 and TRBJ1-1, with TRBD1 as a possible D gene (6 bases). From germline, CDR1 is LGHNA and CDR2 YSLEER. With 8 bases removed from V and 8 bases from J, the gap between germline ends came to 24 bases. This CDR3 contains 15 residues.

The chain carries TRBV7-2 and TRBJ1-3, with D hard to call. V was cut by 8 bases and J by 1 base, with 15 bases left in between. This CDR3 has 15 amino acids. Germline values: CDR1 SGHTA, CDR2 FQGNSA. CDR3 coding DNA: TGTGCCAGCGAAGACTCCCGGGAGTCTGGAAACACCATATATTTT. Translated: CASEDSRESGNTIYF.

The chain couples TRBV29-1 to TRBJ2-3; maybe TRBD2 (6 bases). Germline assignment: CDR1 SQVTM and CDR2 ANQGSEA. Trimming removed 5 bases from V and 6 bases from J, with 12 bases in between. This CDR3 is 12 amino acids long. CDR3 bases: TGCAGCGTTTCGACTAGTCGCGATACGCAGTATTTT. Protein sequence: CSVSTSRDTQYF.